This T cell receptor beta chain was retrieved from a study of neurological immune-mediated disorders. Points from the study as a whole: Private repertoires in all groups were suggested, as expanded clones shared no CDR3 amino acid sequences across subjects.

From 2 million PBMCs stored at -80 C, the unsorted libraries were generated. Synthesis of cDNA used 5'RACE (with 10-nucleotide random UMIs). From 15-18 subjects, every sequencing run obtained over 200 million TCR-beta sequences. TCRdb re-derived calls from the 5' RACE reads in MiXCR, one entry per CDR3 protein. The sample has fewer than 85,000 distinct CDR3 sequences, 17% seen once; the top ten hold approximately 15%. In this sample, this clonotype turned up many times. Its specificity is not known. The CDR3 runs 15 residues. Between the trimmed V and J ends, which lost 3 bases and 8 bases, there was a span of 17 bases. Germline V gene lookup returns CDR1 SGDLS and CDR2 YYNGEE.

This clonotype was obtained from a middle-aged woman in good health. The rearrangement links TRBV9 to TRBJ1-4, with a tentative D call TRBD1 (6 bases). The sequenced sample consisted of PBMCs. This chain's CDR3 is CASSAGGSGGEKLFF. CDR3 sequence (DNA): TGTGCCAGCAGCGCGGGGGGCTCGGGGGGGGAAAAACTGTTTTTT. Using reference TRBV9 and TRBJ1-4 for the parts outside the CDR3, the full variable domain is DSGVTQTPKHLITATGQRVTLRCSPRSGDLSVYWYQQSLDQGLQFLIQYYNGEERAKGNILERFSAQQFPDLHSELNLSSLELGDSALYFCASSAGGSGGEKLFFGSGTQLSVL.